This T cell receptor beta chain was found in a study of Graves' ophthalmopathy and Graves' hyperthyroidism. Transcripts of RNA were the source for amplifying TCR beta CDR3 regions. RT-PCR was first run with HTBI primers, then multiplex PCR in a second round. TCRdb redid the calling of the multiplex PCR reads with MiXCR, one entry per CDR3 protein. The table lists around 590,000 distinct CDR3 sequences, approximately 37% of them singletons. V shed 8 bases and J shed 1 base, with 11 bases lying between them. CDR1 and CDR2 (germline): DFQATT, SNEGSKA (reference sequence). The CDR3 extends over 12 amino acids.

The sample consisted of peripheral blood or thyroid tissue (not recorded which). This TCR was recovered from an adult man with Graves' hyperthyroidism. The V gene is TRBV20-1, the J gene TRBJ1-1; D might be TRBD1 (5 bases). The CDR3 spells CSLSGWNTEAFF. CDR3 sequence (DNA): TGCAGTTTATCAGGGTGGAACACTGAAGCTTTCTTT.